The text below deals with one TCR beta chain. Treatment given: about 20 received Ad26.COV2.S at low or high dose, single or two shots; several received placebo; per-sample allocation not given. Samples were taken on day 63 after the first vaccine or placebo injection. Ad26 vector vaccine expressed Wuhan-strain SARS-CoV-2 spike. Produced via immunoSEQ multiplex PCR; TCRdb's table is partial and in-frame only. The sample has about 330,000 clones, 90% seen once. Germline V CDR1 and CDR2: MNHNS, SASEGT. V was pared by 0 bases and J by 4 bases, with 8 bases of the junction left unmatched. This CDR3 has 16 amino acids. This entry belongs to a study of Ad26.COV2.S vaccination and SARS-CoV-2 variants. Whole-study context: Ad26.COV2.S arm of COV1001 included the donor.

This chain uses TRBV6-1 with TRBJ1-2, with 7 bases lining up with TRBD1. The sample consisted of peripheral blood, taken in a trial of Ad26.COV2.S vaccine versus placebo. This clonotype was obtained from a person between 18 and 65 years old who received the Ad26.COV2.S COVID-19 vaccine or a placebo. CDR3 sequence: CASSEAQGPGGYGYTF. The CDR3 coding sequence is TGTGCCAGCAGTGAAGCCCAGGGCCCAGGGGGCTATGGCTACACCTTC.